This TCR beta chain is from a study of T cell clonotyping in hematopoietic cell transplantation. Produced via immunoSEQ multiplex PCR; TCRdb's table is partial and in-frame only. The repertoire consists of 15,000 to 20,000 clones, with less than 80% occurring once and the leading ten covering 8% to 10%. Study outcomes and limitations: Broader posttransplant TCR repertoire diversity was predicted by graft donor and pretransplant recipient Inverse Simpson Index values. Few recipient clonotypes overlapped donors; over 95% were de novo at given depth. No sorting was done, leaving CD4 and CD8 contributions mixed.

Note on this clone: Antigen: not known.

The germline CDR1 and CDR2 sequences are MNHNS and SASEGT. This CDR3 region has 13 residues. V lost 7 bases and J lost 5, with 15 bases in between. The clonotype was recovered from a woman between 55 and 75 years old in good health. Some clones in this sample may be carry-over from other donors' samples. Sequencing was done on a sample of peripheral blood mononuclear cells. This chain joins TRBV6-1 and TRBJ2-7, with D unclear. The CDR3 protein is CASTRGEAHEQYF. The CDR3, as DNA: TGTGCCAGCACCAGAGGTGAGGCCCACGAGCAGTACTTC.